The 10 T cell receptor beta chains in this list originate from one sample, sequenced in a study of Ad26.COV2.S vaccination and SARS-CoV-2 variants. The sample's treatment: around 19 received Ad26.COV2.S at low or high dose, single or two shots; about 5 received placebo; per-sample allocation not given. Specimen acquisition occurred on day 63 following the initial vaccine or placebo injection. Using immunoSEQ multiplex PCR, the repertoire was profiled, and TCRdb retains in-frame clones only, with some absent. The table shows roughly 700,000 clones, with about 90% occurring only once. Sequenced here: peripheral blood, sampled in a trial of Ad26.COV2.S vaccine versus placebo. The receptors originated from a person aged 18-65 years who received the Ad26.COV2.S COVID-19 vaccine or a placebo.

The rearrangement joins TRBV9 to TRBJ2-5; D is unclear. There are 13 residues in the CDR3. Trimming pared 4 bases from V and 5 bases from J, leaving 12 bases between. Germline CDR1 is SGDLS and CDR2 is YYNGEE. The CDR3 spells CASSRTVVETQYF. DNA for the CDR3: TGTGCCAGCAGCCGGACGGTGGTTGAGACCCAGTACTTC.

The chain combines TRBV5-8 with TRBJ2-7; D not resolved. V dropped 0 bases and J dropped 2 bases, with 6 bases sitting between them. Per germline, CDR1 SGHTS and CDR2 YDEGEE. This CDR3 is 13 amino acids long. CDR3 protein: CASSLGSPYEQYF. The CDR3 nucleotides read TGTGCCAGCAGCTTGGGCAGTCCCTACGAGCAGTACTTC. Looking up the rest from reference TRBV5-8 and TRBJ2-7 gives the full variable domain: EAGVTQSPTHLIKTRGQQATLRCSPISGHTSVYWYQQALGLGLQFLLWYDEGEERNRGNFPPRFSGRQFPNYSSELNVNALELEDSALYLCASSLGSPYEQYFGPGTRLTVT.

The rearrangement uses TRBV6-5 and TRBJ1-2; 9 positions agree with TRBD1. This CDR3 has 13 amino acids. Per the germline V gene, CDR1 is MNHEY and CDR2 is SVGAGI. V was clipped by 6 bases and J by 10 bases; unmatched bases: 9. This CDR3 reads CASSRGQGLDYTF. As DNA, the CDR3 is TGTGCCAGCAGCCGGGGACAGGGACTCGACTACACCTTC.

The chain combines TRBV3-1 (or the pseudogene TRBV3-2) with TRBJ1-1, with unresolved D. CDR1 and CDR2 (germline): LGHDT, YNNKEL (reference sequence). The CDR3 is 15 amino acids. Trimming pared 1 base from V and 1 base from J, leaving 10 bases between. CDR3 amino acids: CASSQAPPGNTEAFF. In DNA form, the CDR3 reads TGTGCCAGCAGCCAAGCCCCTCCAGGGAACACTGAAGCTTTCTTT.

This clone was counted a single time. The CDR3 region has the DNA TGTGCCAGTAGACCCTTGGGGTGGAATTCACCCCTCCACTTT. Residues: CASRPLGWNSPLHF. The chain combines TRBV19 with TRBJ1-6; no firm D call. Germline assignment: CDR1 LNHDA and CDR2 SQIVND (reference sequence). V dropped 6 bases and J dropped 7 bases, with 13 bases sitting between them. The CDR3 spans 14 residues. Full variable domain (missing parts from reference TRBV19 and TRBJ1-6): DGGITQSPKYLFRKEGQNVTLSCEQNLNHDAMYWYRQDPGQGLRLIYYSQIVNDFQKGDIAEGYSVSREKKESFPLTVTSAQKNPTAFYLCASRPLGWNSPLHFGNGTRLTVT.

This clone was counted between two and nine times. The chain combines TRBV10-1 with TRBJ1-1; D unclear. Germline-derived CDR1 and CDR2 are WNHNN and SYGVQD (reference sequence). Trimming pared 5 bases from V and 0 bases from J, leaving 7 bases between. This CDR3 has 13 residues. The CDR3 loop is CASSTGMNTEAFF. The CDR3 DNA follows: TGCGCCAGCAGTACGGGAATGAACACTGAAGCTTTCTTT.

This chain links TRBV7-9 with TRBJ1-1, with unresolved D. Per the germline V gene, CDR1 is SEHNR and CDR2 is FQNEAQ (reference sequence). The V end was cut by 5 bases, the J end by 0 bases, with 16 bases between. The CDR3 runs to 16 residues. This CDR3 is CASSPVFLGMNTEAFF. The CDR3 coding sequence is TGTGCCAGCAGCCCGGTCTTCCTGGGAATGAACACTGAAGCTTTCTTT. Drawing the rest from reference TRBV7-9 and TRBJ1-1, the complete variable domain is DTGVSQNPRHKITKRGQNVTFRCDPISEHNRLYWYRQTLGQGPEFLTYFQNEAQLEKSRLLSDRFSAERPKGSFSTLEIQRTEQGDSAMYLCASSPVFLGMNTEAFFGQGTRLTVV.

The chain combines TRBV10-1 with TRBJ2-5, with TRBD2 identical over 9 bases. The germline gives CDR1 WNHNN, CDR2 SYGVQD (reference sequence). V trimming: 0 bases; J trimming: 5 bases; junction bases outside the gene matches: 7. The CDR3 is made up of 16 amino acids. The CDR3 reads CASSESLAGGSETQYF. The DNA for the CDR3 is TGCGCCAGCAGTGAGTCTCTGGCGGGAGGGTCCGAGACCCAGTACTTC.

The chain joins TRBV6-2 or TRBV6-3 to TRBJ1-1; TRBD1 agrees at 12 bases. The germline gives CDR1 MNHEY, CDR2 SVGEGT. Trimming cost V 0 bases and J 7 bases; bases outside gene matches: 6. This CDR3 comprises 16 residues. The CDR3 loop reads CASSYSVGQGALEAFF. The CDR3, as DNA: TGTGCCAGCAGTTACTCCGTGGGACAGGGGGCCCTTGAAGCTTTCTTT.

The gene calls are TRBV6-6 and TRBJ2-7; 7 bases align to TRBD2. Germline V gene lookup returns CDR1 MNHNY and CDR2 SVGAGI (reference sequence). The CDR3 is 14 residues long. Losses at the gene ends were 0 bases for V and 6 bases for J; bases not matched to a gene: 5. The DNA of the CDR3 is TGTGCCAGCAGTTACTCCGGGACTAAGGTCGAGCAGTACTTC. Translating gives CASSYSGTKVEQYF.